This passage covers 5 T cell receptor beta chains from one sample sequenced in a study of early T cells in non-severe SARS-CoV-2 infection. TCRdb re-called the 5' RACE reads through MiXCR, storing one row per CDR3 protein. This table holds tens of thousands of distinct CDR3 sequences, 9.5% to 15% found once. Sequenced input: whole blood. Source of these receptors: an adult who was a healthcare worker with PCR-confirmed SARS-CoV-2 infection or an uninfected control (not recorded which).

In its sample, this clonotype was seen many times. The V call is TRBV20-1, the J call TRBJ2-7, with 9 bases lining up with TRBD1. The CDR3 runs to 15 residues. CDR1 is DFQATT and CDR2 is SNEGSKA in the germline V gene (reference sequence). V lost 3 bases and J lost 2; bases outside the gene matches: 8. As DNA, the CDR3 is TGCAGTGCTAGCGAACAAGGGACAGGGCCCTACGAGCAGTACTTC. This translates into CSASEQGTGPYEQYF.

A single count supports this clonotype. The genes are TRBV20-1 and TRBJ2-7, with TRBD1 as a possible D gene (5 bases). Deletions cut 3 bases from V and 4 bases from J, with 7 bases between. This CDR3 is built from 11 residues. CDR1 is DFQATT, CDR2 SNEGSKA, per germline (reference sequence). The CDR3 DNA reads TGCAGTGCTAGCCAGGGATACGAGCAGTACTTC. Translating gives CSASQGYEQYF.

This clonotype was detected many times. The chain has TRBV20-1 and TRBJ2-1, with no clear D. V was trimmed by 6 bases and J by 1 base, leaving 7 bases between them. Germline V gene data show CDR1 as DFQATT and CDR2 as SNEGSKA (reference sequence). The CDR3 runs to 12 residues. DNA of the CDR3: TGCAGTGCACCCGGGTCCTACAATGAGCAGTTCTTC. Residues: CSAPGSYNEQFF.

At least ten counts were recorded for this clonotype. The V call is TRBV27, the J call TRBJ2-2; possibly TRBD1 or TRBD2 for D (5 bases each). V lost 8 bases and J lost 2, with 12 bases in between. The germline CDR1 and CDR2 sequences are MNHEY and SMNVEV (reference sequence). The CDR3 spans 14 residues. The CDR3: CASRDAGNTGELFF. The CDR3 DNA reads TGTGCCAGCCGGGACGCCGGTAACACCGGGGAGCTGTTTTTT.

V gene TRBV7-9 combines with J gene TRBJ2-7; the D gene could be TRBD1 or TRBD2 (5 bases each). The CDR3 contains 15 residues. The V end lost 4 bases, the J end lost 4 bases, and 17 bases lay between the germline ends. From germline, CDR1 is SEHNR and CDR2 FQNEAQ (reference sequence). Here the CDR3 reads CASSSSSSWGYEQYF. DNA of the CDR3: TGTGCCAGCAGCTCCTCCTCTAGCTGGGGGTACGAGCAGTACTTC.